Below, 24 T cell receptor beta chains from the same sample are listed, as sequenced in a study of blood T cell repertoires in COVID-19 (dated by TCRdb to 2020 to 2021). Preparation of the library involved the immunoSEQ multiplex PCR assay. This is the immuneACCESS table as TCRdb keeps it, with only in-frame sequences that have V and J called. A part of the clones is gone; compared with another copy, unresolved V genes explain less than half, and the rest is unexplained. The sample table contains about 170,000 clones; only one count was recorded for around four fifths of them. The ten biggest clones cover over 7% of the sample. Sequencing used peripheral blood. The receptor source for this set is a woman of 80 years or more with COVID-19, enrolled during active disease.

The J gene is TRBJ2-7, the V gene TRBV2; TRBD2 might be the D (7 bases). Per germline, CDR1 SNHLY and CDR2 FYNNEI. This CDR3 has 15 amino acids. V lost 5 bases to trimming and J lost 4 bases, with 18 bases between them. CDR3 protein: CASSFEGGRVYEQYF. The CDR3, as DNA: TGTGCCAGCAGTTTTGAGGGGGGGCGGGTGTACGAGCAGTACTTC.

CDR3 protein: CASSLSQTNSPLHF. CDR3 coding DNA: TGTGCCAGCTCACTATCTCAGACAAATTCACCCCTCCACTTT. The genes are TRBV18 and TRBJ1-6; D is unclear. The CDR3 is 14 amino acids. Looked up from germline, CDR1 is KGHSH and CDR2 is LQKENI. V was clipped by 4 bases and J by 7 bases, with 11 bases between them.

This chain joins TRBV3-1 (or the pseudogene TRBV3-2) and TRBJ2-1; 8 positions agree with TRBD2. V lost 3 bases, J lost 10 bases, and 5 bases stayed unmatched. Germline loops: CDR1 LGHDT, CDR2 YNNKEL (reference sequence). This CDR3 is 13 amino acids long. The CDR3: CASSQRLAGEQFF. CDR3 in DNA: TGTGCCAGCAGCCAGCGCTTAGCGGGAGAGCAGTTCTTC.

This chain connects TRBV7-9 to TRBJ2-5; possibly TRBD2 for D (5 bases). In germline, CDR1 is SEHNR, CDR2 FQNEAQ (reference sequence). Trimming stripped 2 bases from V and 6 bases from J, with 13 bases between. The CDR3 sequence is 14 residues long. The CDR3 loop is CASSLRGLAKTQYF. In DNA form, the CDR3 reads TGTGCCAGCAGCTTACGCGGGTTAGCAAAGACCCAGTACTTC.

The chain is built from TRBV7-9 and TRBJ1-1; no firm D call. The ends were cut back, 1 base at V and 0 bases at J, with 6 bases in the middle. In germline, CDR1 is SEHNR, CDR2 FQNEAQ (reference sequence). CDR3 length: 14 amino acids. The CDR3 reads CASSLEAVNTEAFF. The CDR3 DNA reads TGTGCCAGCAGCTTAGAGGCGGTGAACACTGAAGCTTTCTTT.

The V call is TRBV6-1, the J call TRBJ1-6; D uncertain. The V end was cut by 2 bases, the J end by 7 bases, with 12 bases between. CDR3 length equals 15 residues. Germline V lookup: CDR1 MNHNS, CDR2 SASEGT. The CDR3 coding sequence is TGTGCCAGCAGTGAATTGCGGGGTGTAAATTCACCCCTCCACTTT. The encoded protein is CASSELRGVNSPLHF.

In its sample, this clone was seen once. The CDR3: CASSLYGDYGYTF. The DNA of the CDR3 is TGCGCCAGCAGCTTGTACGGAGACTATGGCTACACCTTC. This chain connects TRBV5-1 to TRBJ1-2, with D uncertain. The CDR3 has 13 amino acids. Germline V lookup: CDR1 SGHRS, CDR2 YFSETQ. V dropped 1 base and J dropped 3 bases, with 7 bases sitting between them.

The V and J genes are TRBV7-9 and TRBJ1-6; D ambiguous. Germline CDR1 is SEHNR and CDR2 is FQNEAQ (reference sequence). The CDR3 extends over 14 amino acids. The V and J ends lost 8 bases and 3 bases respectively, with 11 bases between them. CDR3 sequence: CASSFPNYNSPLHF. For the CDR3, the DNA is TGTGCCAGCTCATTCCCAAACTATAATTCACCCCTCCACTTT.

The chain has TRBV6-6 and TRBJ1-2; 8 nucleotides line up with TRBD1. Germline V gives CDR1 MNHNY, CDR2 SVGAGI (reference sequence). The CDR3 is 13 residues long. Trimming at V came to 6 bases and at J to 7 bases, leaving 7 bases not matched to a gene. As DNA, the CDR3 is TGTGCCAGCAGCTATACAGGGGGAAGTGGCTACACCTTC. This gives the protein CASSYTGGSGYTF.

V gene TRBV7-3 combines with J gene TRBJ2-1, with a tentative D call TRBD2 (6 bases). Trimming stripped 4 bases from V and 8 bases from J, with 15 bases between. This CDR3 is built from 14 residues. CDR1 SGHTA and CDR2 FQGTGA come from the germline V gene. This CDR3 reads CASSSTSASDEQFF. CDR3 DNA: TGTGCCAGCAGCTCCACGAGCGCTAGCGATGAGCAGTTCTTC.

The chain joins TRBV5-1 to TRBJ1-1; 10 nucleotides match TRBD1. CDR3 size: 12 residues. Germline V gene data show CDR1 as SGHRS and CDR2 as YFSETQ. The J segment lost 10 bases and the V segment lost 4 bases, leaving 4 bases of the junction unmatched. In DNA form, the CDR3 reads TGCGCCAGCAGCATAGGACAGGGGGGAGCTTTCTTT. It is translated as CASSIGQGGAFF.

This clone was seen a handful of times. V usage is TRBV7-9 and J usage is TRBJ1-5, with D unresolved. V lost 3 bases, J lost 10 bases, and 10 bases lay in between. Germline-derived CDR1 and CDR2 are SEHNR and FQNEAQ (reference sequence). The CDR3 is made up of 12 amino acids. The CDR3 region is CASSFPGNPQHF. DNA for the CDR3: TGTGCCAGCAGCTTTCCAGGAAACCCCCAGCATTTT.

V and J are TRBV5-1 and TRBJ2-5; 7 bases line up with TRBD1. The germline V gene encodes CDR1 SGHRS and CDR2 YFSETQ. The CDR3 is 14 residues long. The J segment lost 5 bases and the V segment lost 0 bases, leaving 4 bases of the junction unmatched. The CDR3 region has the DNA TGCGCCAGCAGCTTGGCGGGACAGTGGGAGACCCAGTACTTC. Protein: CASSLAGQWETQYF. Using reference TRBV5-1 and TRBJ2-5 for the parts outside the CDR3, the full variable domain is KAGVTQTPRYLIKTRGQQVTLSCSPISGHRSVSWYQQTPGQGLQFLFEYFSETQRNKGNFPGRFSGRQFSNSRSEMNVSTLELGDSALYLCASSLAGQWETQYFGPGTRLLVL.

The CDR3 DNA reads TGTGCCAGCAGGCGCCCCTCCGGGGGATATGGCTACACCTTC. This encodes CASRRPSGGYGYTF. The V and J genes are TRBV28 and TRBJ1-2; a weak D match, TRBD1 (5 bases). The CDR3 length is 14 residues. CDR1 MDHEN and CDR2 SYDVKM come from the germline V gene. Deletions cut 6 bases from V and 5 bases from J, with 16 bases between.

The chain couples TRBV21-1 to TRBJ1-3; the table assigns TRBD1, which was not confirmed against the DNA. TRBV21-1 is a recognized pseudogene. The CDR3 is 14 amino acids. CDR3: CASSNADSGNTIYF. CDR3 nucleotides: TGTGCCAGCAGCAATGCAGACTCTGGAAACACCATATATTTT.

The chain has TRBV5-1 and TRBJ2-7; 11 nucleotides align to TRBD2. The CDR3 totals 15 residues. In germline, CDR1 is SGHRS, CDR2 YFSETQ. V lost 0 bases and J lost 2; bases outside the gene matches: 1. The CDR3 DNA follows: TGCGCCAGCAGCTTGGGACTAGCGGGGACCTACGAGCAGTACTTC. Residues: CASSLGLAGTYEQYF.

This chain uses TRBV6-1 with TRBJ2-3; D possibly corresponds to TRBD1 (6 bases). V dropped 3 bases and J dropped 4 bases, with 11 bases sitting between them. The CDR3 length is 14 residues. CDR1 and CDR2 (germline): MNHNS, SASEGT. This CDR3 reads CASSEQGWPDTQYF. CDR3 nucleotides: TGTGCCAGCAGTGAGCAGGGGTGGCCAGATACGCAGTATTTT.

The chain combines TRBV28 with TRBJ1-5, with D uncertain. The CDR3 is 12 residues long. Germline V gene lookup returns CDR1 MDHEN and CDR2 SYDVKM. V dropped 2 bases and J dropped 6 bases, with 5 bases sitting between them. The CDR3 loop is CASSLVGQPQHF. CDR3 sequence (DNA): TGTGCCAGCAGTTTAGTCGGTCAGCCCCAGCATTTT.

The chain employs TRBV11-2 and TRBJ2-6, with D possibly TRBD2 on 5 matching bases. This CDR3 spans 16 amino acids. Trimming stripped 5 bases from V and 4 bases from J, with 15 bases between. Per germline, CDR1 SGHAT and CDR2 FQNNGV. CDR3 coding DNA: TGTGCCAGCAGCCTAAGGCGGGTGTCAGGGGCCAACGTCCTGACTTTC. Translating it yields CASSLRRVSGANVLTF.

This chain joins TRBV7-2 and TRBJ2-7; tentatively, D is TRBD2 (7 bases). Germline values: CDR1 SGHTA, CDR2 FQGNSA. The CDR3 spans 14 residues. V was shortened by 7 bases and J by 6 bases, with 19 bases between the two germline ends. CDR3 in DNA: TGTGCCAGCACGAGGGGGGGAGGGCCCCTCGAGCAGTACTTC. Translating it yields CASTRGGGPLEQYF.

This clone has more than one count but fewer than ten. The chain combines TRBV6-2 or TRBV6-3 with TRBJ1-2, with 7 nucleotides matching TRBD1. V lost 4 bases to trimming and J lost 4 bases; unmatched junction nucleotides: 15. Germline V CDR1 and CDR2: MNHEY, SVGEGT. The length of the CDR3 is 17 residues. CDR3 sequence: CASSSGQESLSGYGYTF. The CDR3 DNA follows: TGTGCCAGCAGTTCCGGACAGGAATCCCTATCGGGCTATGGCTACACCTTC.

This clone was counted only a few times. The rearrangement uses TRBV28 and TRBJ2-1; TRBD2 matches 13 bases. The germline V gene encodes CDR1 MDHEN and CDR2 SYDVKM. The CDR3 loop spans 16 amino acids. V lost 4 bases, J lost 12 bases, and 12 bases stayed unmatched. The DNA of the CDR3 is TGTGCCAGCAGTTCCGCACTAGCGGGAGGGTATCGTAGGCAGTTCTTC. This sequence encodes CASSSALAGGYRRQFF.

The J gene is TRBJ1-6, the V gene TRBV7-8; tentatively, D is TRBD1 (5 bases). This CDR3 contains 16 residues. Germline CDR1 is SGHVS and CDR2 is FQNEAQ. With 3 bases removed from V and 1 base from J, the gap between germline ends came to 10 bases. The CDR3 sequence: CASSLGGESYNSPLHF. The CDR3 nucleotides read TGTGCCAGCAGCTTGGGGGGGGAATCCTATAATTCACCCCTCCACTTT.

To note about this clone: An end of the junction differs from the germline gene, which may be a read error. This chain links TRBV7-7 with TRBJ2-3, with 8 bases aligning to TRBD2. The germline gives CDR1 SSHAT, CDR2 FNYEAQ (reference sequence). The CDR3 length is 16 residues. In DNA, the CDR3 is TGTGCTAGCAGCTTAGCGGGGCCCGGTCTCACAGATACGCAGTATTTT. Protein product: CASSLAGPGLTDTQYF.